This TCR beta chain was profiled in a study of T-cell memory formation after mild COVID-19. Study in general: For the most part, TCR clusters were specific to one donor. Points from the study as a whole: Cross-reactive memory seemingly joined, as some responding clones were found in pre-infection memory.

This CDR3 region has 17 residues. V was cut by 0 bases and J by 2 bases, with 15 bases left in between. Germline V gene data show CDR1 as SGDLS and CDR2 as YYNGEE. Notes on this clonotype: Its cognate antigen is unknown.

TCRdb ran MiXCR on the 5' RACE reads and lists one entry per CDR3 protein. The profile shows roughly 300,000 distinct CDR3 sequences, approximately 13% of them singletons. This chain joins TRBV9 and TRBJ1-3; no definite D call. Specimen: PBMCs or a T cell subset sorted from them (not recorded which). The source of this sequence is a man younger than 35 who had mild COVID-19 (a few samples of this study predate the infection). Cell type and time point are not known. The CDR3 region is CASSVGPGPSPGNTIYF. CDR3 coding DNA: TGTGCCAGCAGCGTAGGCCCCGGGCCCAGCCCTGGAAACACCATATATTTT.